Sequencing of this T cell receptor beta chain was carried out in a study of T cells in localized non-small cell lung cancer. Broader study findings: Uninvolved adjacent lung had the highest recorded T cell clonality, with tumor below it. Without multi-region sequencing, intratumor heterogeneity could not be excluded. Longer survival (overall) was linked to higher T cell density in blood. Paired adjacent lung recovered a median around 60 of the top 100 tumor clones.

Details on this clone: Its target is unknown.

The V end lost 3 bases, the J end lost 0 bases, and 3 bases lay between the germline ends. This CDR3 has 12 amino acids. The germline V gene encodes CDR1 KGHSH and CDR2 LQKENI. Sequencing used immunoSEQ multiplex PCR; TCRdb keeps in-frame clones, though not all of them. This sample carries roughly 4,200 clones, 38% of them seen once, and the ten largest clones take 5.7%. The source of this sequence is a woman aged 40-75 years with stage I lung adenocarcinoma. The material sequenced was lung tumor tissue, taken before any cancer treatment. This sequence joins TRBV18 and TRBJ2-7; D gene ambiguous. CDR3 nucleotide sequence: TGTGCCAGCTCACCTTACTCCTACGAGCAGTACTTC. It is translated as CASSPYSYEQYF.